This TCR beta chain was retrieved from a study of T cell responses to AZD1222 COVID-19 vaccine. The data were produced by immunoSEQ multiplex PCR, yet TCRdb's version contains in-frame clones alone and is incomplete. The sample contains 150,000 to 200,000 clones, 80% to 95% of which appear only once. Trimming left V 2 bases short and J 6 bases short, with 13 bases between. The CDR3 loop spans 15 amino acids. The V gene's germline CDR1 is MNHEY and CDR2 SMNVEV (reference sequence). This TCR derives from an adult in good health. The chain employs TRBV27 and TRBJ2-2, with a tentative D call TRBD2 (5 bases). The sequenced sample was peripheral blood, obtained on day 0 of AZD1222 vaccination. CDR3 protein: CASSLEDGVSGELFF. As DNA, the CDR3 is TGTGCCAGCAGTTTAGAGGACGGGGTTTCCGGGGAGCTGTTTTTT.